One and the same sample provided the 15 T cell receptor beta chains below, sequenced in a study of blood T cell repertoires in COVID-19. TCRdb keeps only in-frame clones here, not all; method: immunoSEQ multiplex PCR. The data contain a few hundred thousand clones, around four fifths of them singletons. Sequenced: PBMCs or T cells enriched from blood (not recorded which). The receptors derive from a woman between 45 and 60 years old who had recovered from COVID-19.

The chain has TRBV3-1 (or the pseudogene TRBV3-2) and TRBJ1-3; possibly TRBD1 for D (6 bases). Trimming cost V 3 bases and J 0 bases, with 9 bases left between them. Germline V gene sequence: CDR1 LGHDT, CDR2 YNNKEL (reference sequence). This CDR3 has 15 amino acids. The CDR3 nucleotides read TGTGCCAGCAGCCAGGGGACACGCTCTGGAAACACCATATATTTT. As protein: CASSQGTRSGNTIYF.

The count of this clone is one. The chain employs TRBV4-3 and TRBJ1-2; 7 nucleotides agree with TRBD1. Trimming removed 0 bases from V and 4 bases from J; junction bases left unmatched: 5. The CDR3 spans 15 residues. Germline CDR1 and CDR2: LGHNA and YSLEER. CDR3 residues: CASSQEEGASYGYTF. Here the CDR3 DNA reads TGCGCCAGCAGCCAAGAGGAGGGGGCCAGCTATGGCTACACCTTC.

This clone has only a few counts. The chain carries TRBV20-1 and TRBJ2-1; tentatively, D is TRBD2 (5 bases). This CDR3 comprises 14 residues. Looked up from germline, CDR1 is DFQATT and CDR2 is SNEGSKA (reference sequence). DNA for the CDR3: TGCAGCGCAAGTGATAGGGAGCGGTACAATGAGCAGTTCTTC. Its protein product is CSASDRERYNEQFF.

The J gene is TRBJ1-2, the V gene TRBV30; 9 bases are shared with TRBD1. V was clipped by 0 bases and J by 1 base; unmatched bases: 6. CDR1 is GTSNPN and CDR2 is SVGIG in the germline V gene (reference sequence). The CDR3 extends over 16 amino acids. In nucleotides, the CDR3 is TGTGCCTGGAGTGTACAGGACAGGGGAGTTAACTATGGCTACACCTTC. Translating it yields CAWSVQDRGVNYGYTF.

This clone showed up just once. This rearrangement joins TRBV20-1 to TRBJ1-1; TRBD1 matches 7 bases. V shed 3 bases and J 0 bases; nucleotides not matched to a gene: 10. Germline values: CDR1 DFQATT, CDR2 SNEGSKA (reference sequence). The CDR3 covers 16 residues. The CDR3 DNA is TGCAGTGCTAGTTTGAAGACAGGGATCATGAACACTGAAGCTTTCTTT. This translates into CSASLKTGIMNTEAFF.

This chain joins TRBV2 and TRBJ2-1, with 11 bases fitting TRBD2. V lost 6 bases to trimming and J lost 15 bases; unmatched junction nucleotides: 13. Germline loops: CDR1 SNHLY, CDR2 FYNNEI. The CDR3 consists of 14 residues. As DNA, the CDR3 is TGTGCCAGCAGGAAGGAACTAGCGGGAGACGGGTCGTTCTTC. Translating gives CASRKELAGDGSFF.

The chain uses TRBV4-1 and TRBJ1-5; 9 bases are a match to TRBD1. V lost 1 base to trimming and J lost 1 base; unmatched junction nucleotides: 5. The CDR3 has 17 amino acids. CDR1 and CDR2 (germline): MGHRA, YSYEKL. CDR3 residues: CASSQATGGGSNQPQHF. CDR3 bases: TGCGCCAGCAGCCAAGCTACAGGGGGCGGGAGCAATCAGCCCCAGCATTTT.

V is TRBV3-1 (or the pseudogene TRBV3-2) and J is TRBJ2-4; TRBD1 aligns across 10 bases. CDR1 LGHDT and CDR2 YNNKEL come from the germline V gene (reference sequence). The ends lost 2 bases at V and 8 bases at J; junction bases unmatched: 9. The CDR3 is 16 residues long. The CDR3 DNA sequence: TGTGCCAGCAGCCAACATGGGGGACAGGGGAATGACATTCAGTACTTC. This codes for CASSQHGGQGNDIQYF.

This clone was recorded a few times. V is TRBV6-2 or TRBV6-3 and J is TRBJ1-2; D remains ambiguous. The germline V and J ends were trimmed by 3 bases and 0 bases, with 14 bases remaining between them. The germline V gene encodes CDR1 MNHEY and CDR2 SVGEGT. CDR3 size: 16 residues. CDR3 region: CASSYRRHPTNYGYTF. CDR3 nucleotides: TGTGCCAGCAGTTATCGTCGACACCCAACTAACTATGGCTACACCTTC.

Regarding this clone: The sample has other DNA sequences that encode this CDR3 too. V usage is TRBV28 and J usage is TRBJ1-2; 7 nucleotides align to TRBD1. The CDR3 sequence is 13 residues long. Germline-derived CDR1 and CDR2 are MDHEN and SYDVKM. V lost 4 bases and J lost 3; bases outside the gene matches: 2. This CDR3 is CASSYGQDYGYTF. CDR3 sequence (DNA): TGTGCCAGCAGTTATGGACAGGACTATGGCTACACCTTC.

The chain combines TRBV9 with TRBJ1-2; TRBD1 matches 7 bases. CDR1 SGDLS and CDR2 YYNGEE come from the germline V gene. CDR3 length: 17 amino acids. With V trimmed by 0 bases and J by 1 base, 9 bases remained unmatched. The CDR3 region is CASSVATGTVLNYGYTF. The CDR3 DNA follows: TGTGCCAGCAGCGTAGCCACCGGGACAGTCCTTAACTATGGCTACACCTTC.

This clone appeared once. The genes are TRBV6-5 and TRBJ1-1; TRBD1 agrees at 8 bases. Germline V gene data show CDR1 as MNHEY and CDR2 as SVGAGI. This CDR3 is 15 amino acids long. Trimming removed 7 bases from V and 0 bases from J; junction bases left unmatched: 7. In DNA form, the CDR3 reads TGTGCCAGCACACCCCGGACAGGGATGAACACTGAAGCTTTCTTT. This translates into CASTPRTGMNTEAFF.

The chain employs TRBV10-3 and TRBJ2-3, with 9 bases aligning to TRBD1. The CDR3 runs to 15 residues. Germline CDR1 reads ENHRY; CDR2 reads SYGVKD. J lost 3 bases, V lost 5 bases, and 6 bases had no gene match. The CDR3 DNA reads TGTGCCATCAGTAAGGGACAGGGAGGGACAGATACGCAGTATTTT. This codes for CAISKGQGGTDTQYF.

The chain uses TRBV5-1 and TRBJ1-3; D is possibly TRBD1 (5 bases). The germline V and J ends were trimmed by 4 bases and 0 bases, with 8 bases remaining between them. Germline CDR1 and CDR2: SGHRS and YFSETQ. The CDR3 consists of 14 residues. The DNA for the CDR3 is TGCGCCAGCAGCGGAGGGACCTCTGGAAACACCATATATTTT. This gives the protein CASSGGTSGNTIYF.

CDR3 region: CASNQGDTGELFF. The CDR3 bases are TGTGCCAGCAATCAGGGGGACACCGGGGAGCTGTTTTTT. J is TRBJ2-2 and V is TRBV6-5, with 7 bases fitting TRBD1. The junction had 2 bases not matched to a gene; V was cut back by 7 bases and J by 3 bases. This CDR3 is built from 13 residues. The germline V gene has CDR1 MNHEY and CDR2 SVGAGI.